This T cell receptor beta chain was sequenced during a study of T-cell memory formation after mild COVID-19. Overall study results and limits: Second-wave clones reaching peak frequency on day 37 lacked confirmed SARS-CoV-2 specificity. Contracting CD8+ clones were enriched in EMRA, CD4+ mainly in CM and EM. In pre-infection memory, a portion of responding clones appeared, which suggested that cross-reactive memory joined.

Constant-segment primers and 5'RACE yielded cDNA libraries for TCR alpha and TCR beta, each carrying sample barcodes and UMIs. TCRdb re-called the 5' RACE reads with MiXCR, one entry per CDR3 protein. The table includes tens of thousands of distinct CDR3 sequences, over 10% detected once. The table lists this clonotype with a few counts. The antigen is undetermined. The CDR3 has 14 amino acids. The trim removed 6 bases at V and 4 bases at J, leaving 6 bases unmatched. The germline CDR1 and CDR2 sequences are MNHEY and SMNVEV (reference sequence). The gene calls are TRBV27 and TRBJ2-1; 7 bases are shared with TRBD1. The receptor was derived from a man between 18 and 35 years old who had mild COVID-19 (a few samples of this study predate the infection). Cell type and time point are not known. The sequenced material came from PBMCs or a T cell subset sorted from them (not recorded which). CDR3 DNA: TGTGCCAGCAGGCCCGAGACAGGGTACAATGAGCAGTTCTTC. Protein sequence: CASRPETGYNEQFF.